These T cell receptor beta chains were read from a single sample in a study of T cells of healthy individuals. TCRdb reprocessed the 5' RACE reads via MiXCR and lists one record per CDR3 protein. The sample has tens of thousands of distinct CDR3 sequences, approximately 4.5% seen once; the top ten hold 7% to 10%. The receptors were sampled from a human donor in good health. CDR3s include the opening cysteine and the closing phenylalanine or tryptophan. Each record gives: V gene, CDR3 length, CDR3 protein.

TRBV11-2,14,CASSPSSTGEKLFF
TRBV4-1,15,CASSQGLAGAYEQYF
TRBV7-9,13,CASKGDGTGELFF
TRBV30,14,CAWRVAGGRETQYF
TRBV2,14,CASSGLEANVEQFF
TRBV21-1,14,CASSTGKDNHEQFF
TRBV30,15,CACPASGGSQETQYF
TRBV10-2,16,CASIGPMRGDPGELFF
TRBV14,15,CASSQDYGRSYGYTF
TRBV15,15,CATSLHSGGEETQYF
TRBV6-5,11,CASSYSGLPFF
TRBV27,17,CASSLSIGTGFGGELFF
TRBV2,15,CASSGGAGYTGELFF
TRBV6-1,15,CASSSGGARTGELFF